These 20 T cell receptor beta chains share one sample of origin, sequenced in a study of OX40 agonist ivuxolimab in advanced cancers. Libraries were prepared by immunoSEQ multiplex PCR; TCRdb keeps only in-frame clonotypes and omits some of them. The table includes fewer than 85,000 clones, 70% to 85% detected once. The sequences come from CD4+ or CD8+ T cells sorted from blood, collected in a trial of the OX40 agonist ivuxolimab. These receptors all come from an adult with an advanced solid tumor such as melanoma, head and neck, liver or kidney cancer.

This chain links TRBV28 with TRBJ1-1, with D maybe TRBD1 (5 bases). Per the germline V gene, CDR1 is MDHEN and CDR2 is SYDVKM. Trimming removed 5 bases from V and 0 bases from J, with 22 bases in between. This CDR3 has 18 residues. CDR3 residues: CASSRLGVPGRMNTEAFF. CDR3 in DNA: TGTGCCAGCAGTCGCCTCGGGGTTCCGGGACGGATGAACACTGAAGCTTTCTTT.

This clone was detected once. CDR3 DNA sequence: TGTGCCAGTAGTTTACAGGGAATACGAAACACCATATATTTT. Residues: CASSLQGIRNTIYF. This chain links TRBV19 with TRBJ1-3; a possible D gene is TRBD1 (6 bases). In germline, CDR1 is LNHDA, CDR2 SQIVND (reference sequence). Trimming cost V 5 bases and J 5 bases, with 13 bases left between them. CDR3 length: 14 amino acids.

The chain joins TRBV7-8 to TRBJ1-1; D remains unclear. The CDR3 sequence is 14 residues long. V shed 5 bases and J shed 1 base, with 11 bases lying between them. Germline values: CDR1 SGHVS, CDR2 FQNEAQ. CDR3: CASSHQRANTEAFF. The DNA of the CDR3 is TGTGCCAGCAGCCACCAAAGGGCGAACACTGAAGCTTTCTTT.

This clone was picked up a small number of times. The gene calls are TRBV5-3 and TRBJ1-1, with 8 bases aligning to TRBD1. TRBV5-3 is recorded as an ORF, its role being uncertain. The CDR3 covers 16 residues. The ends lost 0 bases at V and 0 bases at J; junction bases unmatched: 4. The CDR3 DNA reads as TGTGCCAGAAGCTTGGTTACAGGGGGAATGAACACTGAAGCTTTCTTT. Protein: CARSLVTGGMNTEAFF.

The chain couples TRBV6-6 to TRBJ1-5; TRBD1 aligns across 9 bases. CDR3 length equals 14 residues. V was clipped by 6 bases and J by 5 bases; unmatched bases: 5. In germline, CDR1 is MNHNY, CDR2 SVGAGI (reference sequence). This CDR3 reads CASRTGGSDQPQHF. The CDR3 DNA sequence: TGTGCCAGCAGGACAGGGGGTTCTGATCAGCCCCAGCATTTT.

V usage is TRBV19 and J usage is TRBJ1-2, with 9 bases that match TRBD1. The CDR3 length is 14 residues. Germline V gene data show CDR1 as LNHDA and CDR2 as SQIVND (reference sequence). Germline trimming cut 6 bases from V and 3 bases from J; bases unmatched to any gene: 5. CDR3 loop: CASRAGQGDYGYTF. In nucleotides, the CDR3 is TGTGCCAGTAGAGCGGGACAGGGAGACTATGGCTACACCTTC.

The gene calls are TRBV11-1 and TRBJ2-1; D is ambiguous. Germline CDR1 reads SGHAT; CDR2 reads FQDESV (reference sequence). Trimming pared 0 bases from V and 0 bases from J, leaving 6 bases between. This CDR3 spans 15 amino acids. CDR3 sequence reads: CASSLAAGSYNEQFF. In DNA, the CDR3 is TGTGCCAGCAGCTTAGCGGCAGGCTCCTACAATGAGCAGTTCTTC.

This chain uses TRBV7-8 with TRBJ2-7; D call uncertain. Germline CDR1 reads SGHVS; CDR2 reads FQNEAQ. Trimming removed 1 base from V and 0 bases from J, with 7 bases in between. CDR3 length equals 14 residues. This chain's CDR3 is CASSLVRTSYEQYF. For the CDR3, the DNA is TGTGCCAGCAGCTTAGTGCGGACCTCCTACGAGCAGTACTTC.

The chain carries TRBV11-3 and TRBJ1-1, with a weak D call TRBD1 (6 bases). CDR1 and CDR2 from the germline V gene are SGHNT and YENEEA. The length of the CDR3 is 14 residues. Between the trimmed V and J ends, which lost 6 bases and 0 bases, there was a span of 11 bases. The CDR3 DNA reads as TGTGCCAGCAGTTTGGGGGGCATGAACACTGAAGCTTTCTTT. This sequence encodes CASSLGGMNTEAFF.

The genes are TRBV5-5 and TRBJ1-4; 12 bases align to TRBD1. The CDR3 is 17 residues long. After removal of 0 bases from V and 3 bases from J, the junction contained 3 bases not matched to a gene. Germline lookup yields CDR1 SGHKS and CDR2 YYEKEE (reference sequence). The CDR3 region has the DNA TGTGCCAGCAGCTTGGACTGGGACAGGGGGCCTAATGAAAAACTGTTTTTT. This sequence encodes CASSLDWDRGPNEKLFF. Together with reference TRBV5-5 and TRBJ1-4, the CDR3 gives the full variable domain: DAGVTQSPTHLIKTRGQQVTLRCSPISGHKSVSWYQQVLGQGPQFIFQYYEKEERGRGNFPDRFSARQFPNYSSELNVNALLLGDSALYLCASSLDWDRGPNEKLFFGSGTQLSVL.

The chain is built from TRBV6-5 and TRBJ1-5; D call uncertain. Germline V gives CDR1 MNHEY, CDR2 SVGAGI. Trimming removed 4 bases at V and 2 bases at J, with 12 bases between. This CDR3 contains 15 residues. Written as DNA, the CDR3 is TGTGCCAGCAGTTTTGGGAGTTCGGGCAATCAGCCCCAGCATTTT. It translates to CASSFGSSGNQPQHF.

This chain connects TRBV27 to TRBJ1-5, with D unclear. Trimming removed 4 bases from V and 7 bases from J, with 17 bases in between. The CDR3 spans 15 residues. The germline V gene encodes CDR1 MNHEY and CDR2 SMNVEV (reference sequence). The CDR3 DNA reads as TGTGCCAGCAGTTCCCGAGGCAGGTTGGGCCAGCCCCAGCATTTT. It yields the protein CASSSRGRLGQPQHF.

The chain uses TRBV6-6 and TRBJ2-3; D unclear. The germline gives CDR1 MNHNY, CDR2 SVGAGI (reference sequence). Trimming pared 5 bases from V and 3 bases from J, leaving 9 bases between. The CDR3 consists of 13 residues. Here the CDR3 reads CASSRMGTDTQYF. CDR3 DNA: TGTGCCAGCAGTAGGATGGGGACAGATACGCAGTATTTT.

The chain links TRBV5-1 to TRBJ2-5, with 8 bases lining up with TRBD2. With 3 bases clipped from V and 5 bases from J, the junction kept 12 bases outside the gene matches. The germline V gene has CDR1 SGHRS and CDR2 YFSETQ. This CDR3 comprises 16 residues. DNA for the CDR3: TGCGCCAGCAGCTCGGCGGGAGGCCTATTACGGGAGACCCAGTACTTC. It encodes CASSSAGGLLRETQYF.

J is TRBJ2-1 and V is TRBV5-1; no clear D. The CDR3 loop spans 14 amino acids. The V gene's germline CDR1 is SGHRS and CDR2 YFSETQ. V lost 5 bases and J 6 bases, leaving 15 bases between the germline ends. The CDR3 spells CASSLGPSSNEQFF. CDR3 coding DNA: TGCGCCAGCAGTTTAGGGCCCTCCAGCAATGAGCAGTTCTTC.

The gene calls are TRBV29-1 and TRBJ1-5; tentative D call: TRBD1 (6 bases). The CDR3 consists of 13 residues. CDR1 SQVTM and CDR2 ANQGSEA come from the germline V gene. V dropped 6 bases and J dropped 2 bases, with 11 bases sitting between them. DNA of the CDR3: TGCAGCGTCACGGGGGGCGGCAATCAGCCCCAGCATTTT. Translated, it gives CSVTGGGNQPQHF. The full variable domain, its missing parts supplied by reference TRBV29-1 and TRBJ1-5, is SAVISQKPSRDICQRGTSLTIQCQVDSQVTMMFWYRQQPGQSLTLIATANQGSEATYESGFVIDKFPISRPNLTFSTLTVSNMSPEDSSIYLCSVTGGGNQPQHFGDGTRLSIL.

This clone was recorded only once. The V gene is TRBV7-8, the J gene TRBJ2-5; 11 nucleotides align to TRBD2. Germline V CDR1 and CDR2: SGHVS, FQNEAQ. Losses at the gene ends were 5 bases for V and 7 bases for J; bases not matched to a gene: 9. There are 15 residues in the CDR3. CDR3 nucleotides: TGTGCCAGCAGCACTAGCGGGGGCCCCTTCGGGACCCAGTACTTC. Translated: CASSTSGGPFGTQYF.

This rearrangement joins TRBV19 to TRBJ2-1; 8 bases line up with TRBD2. Germline V CDR1 and CDR2: LNHDA, SQIVND (reference sequence). The ends lost 0 bases at V and 3 bases at J; junction bases unmatched: 4. The CDR3 is 16 residues long. Here the CDR3 DNA reads TGTGCCAGTAGTATAGAGAGCGGGAGTTACTACAATGAGCAGTTCTTC. It is translated as CASSIESGSYYNEQFF.

This clone was seen a single time. The chain employs TRBV18 and TRBJ2-7, with D possibly TRBD2 on 6 matching bases. The CDR3 is 14 amino acids. CDR1 is KGHSH and CDR2 is LQKENI in the germline V gene. V was shortened by 5 bases and J by 5 bases, with 16 bases between the two germline ends. This CDR3 reads CASSIQGGFNEQYF. Here the CDR3 DNA reads TGTGCCAGCTCAATTCAAGGAGGGTTCAACGAGCAGTACTTC.

The chain combines TRBV9 with TRBJ2-7; D call uncertain. This CDR3 contains 15 residues. The V gene's germline CDR1 is SGDLS and CDR2 YYNGEE. V shed 6 bases and J shed 7 bases, with 23 bases lying between them. The CDR3 sequence: CASTIPGQPLGEQYF. CDR3 DNA sequence: TGTGCCAGCACCATCCCCGGCCAACCCCTGGGGGAGCAGTACTTC.